A selection of T cell receptor beta chains follows, all from one sample in a study of T cells after yellow fever vaccination. Each CDR3 protein is one row after TCRdb ran MiXCR on the 5' RACE reads. The repertoire holds about 230,000 distinct CDR3 sequences, with around 6.7% as singletons. The material was CD4+ T cells sorted from PBMCs, obtained on the day of the yellow fever booster vaccination. All receptors derive from a man younger than 45 who received the YFV17D yellow fever vaccine. CDR3s include the opening cysteine and the closing phenylalanine or tryptophan. Each record gives: clone size, V gene, D gene, J gene, CDR3 protein, CDR3 DNA. The D gene is left open where the match is weak. The listing skips clone size in some rows; elsewhere it reads once, few, many or a size class.

>many|TRBV29-1|NA|TRBJ2-1
CSATRGSSYNEQFF
TGCAGCGCGACTCGGGGGAGCTCCTACAATGAGCAGTTCTTC
>few|TRBV5-1|NA|TRBJ2-3
CASSLLSNTDTQYF
TGCGCCAGCAGCTTGTTATCGAACACAGATACGCAGTATTTT
>many|TRBV12-3/TRBV12-4|TRBD2|TRBJ2-7
CASSLKRLGRGSYEQYF
TGTGCCAGCAGTTTAAAAAGATTGGGGAGGGGATCCTACGAGCAGTACTTC
>many|TRBV20-1|NA|TRBJ2-5
CSAGHGLETQYF
TGCAGTGCTGGACACGGTCTGGAGACCCAGTACTTC
>NA|TRBV10-1|NA|TRBJ2-5
CASSEVIGETQYF
TGCGCCAGCAGTGAGGTTATAGGGGAGACCCAGTACTTC
>few|TRBV7-6|TRBD2|TRBJ2-7
CASSLEGGTRAGEQYF
TGTGCCAGCAGCTTGGAGGGCGGGACTAGGGCTGGGGAGCAGTACTTC
>many|TRBV5-5|NA|TRBJ1-4
CASSSGTPATNEKLFF
TGTGCCAGCAGCTCCGGGACACCCGCAACTAATGAAAAACTGTTTTTT
>NA|TRBV9|NA|TRBJ2-2
CASSERTATGELFF
TGTGCCAGCAGCGAGCGGACGGCCACCGGGGAGCTGTTTTTT
>many|TRBV7-3|NA|TRBJ2-7
CASSKTRVPADEQYF
TGTGCCAGCAGCAAAACCAGGGTCCCAGCCGACGAGCAGTACTTC
>many|TRBV19|NA|TRBJ2-1
CASGGFVNEQFF
TGTGCCAGCGGAGGGTTCGTCAATGAGCAGTTCTTC
>few|TRBV7-2|NA|TRBJ2-3
CASTWGTDTQYF
TGTGCCAGCACGTGGGGCACAGATACGCAGTATTTT
>many|TRBV7-8|TRBD2|TRBJ2-5
CASSFLAGVGETQYF
TGTGCCAGCAGCTTTCTAGCGGGAGTAGGCGAGACCCAGTACTTC
>many|TRBV21-1|NA|TRBJ2-7
CASSKDIKGSSYEQYF
TGTGCCAGCAGCAAGGACATCAAAGGATCCTCCTACGAGCAGTACTTC
>few|TRBV6-5|NA|TRBJ1-5
CASSRTVFQPQHF
TGTGCCAGCAGCCGGACTGTATTTCAGCCCCAGCATTTT
>many|TRBV3-1|NA|TRBJ1-1
CASSQGSYDTEAFF
TGTGCCAGCAGCCAGGGATCGTATGACACTGAAGCTTTCTTT
>few|TRBV20-1|NA|TRBJ1-2
CSAVGGNYGYTF
TGCAGTGCCGTCGGGGGTAACTATGGCTACACCTTC
>NA|TRBV7-3|TRBD2|TRBJ2-1
CASSPSLAGNYNEQFF
TGTGCCAGCAGCCCAAGTCTAGCGGGAAATTACAATGAGCAGTTCTTC